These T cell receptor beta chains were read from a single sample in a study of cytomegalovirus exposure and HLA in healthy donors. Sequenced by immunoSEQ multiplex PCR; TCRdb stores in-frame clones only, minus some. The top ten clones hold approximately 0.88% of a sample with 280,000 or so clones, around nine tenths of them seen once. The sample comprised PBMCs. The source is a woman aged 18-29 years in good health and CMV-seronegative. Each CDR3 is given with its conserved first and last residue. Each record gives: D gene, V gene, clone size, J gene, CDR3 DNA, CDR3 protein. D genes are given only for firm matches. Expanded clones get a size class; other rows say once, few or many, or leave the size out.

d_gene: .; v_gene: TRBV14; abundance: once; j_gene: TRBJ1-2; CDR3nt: TGTGCCAGCAGCTCTTCCACAGGGTTCTATGGCTACACCTTC; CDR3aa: CASSSSTGFYGYTF
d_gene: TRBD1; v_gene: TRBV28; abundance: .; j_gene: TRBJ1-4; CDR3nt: TGTGCCAGCGGCAGGGACAGGGGATGGCATGAAAAACTGTTTTTT; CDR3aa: CASGRDRGWHEKLFF
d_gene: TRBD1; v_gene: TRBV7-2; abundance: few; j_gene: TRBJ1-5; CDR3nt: TGTGCCAGCAGCCCCCCAGGGGGCTTAGGGCCCCAGCATTTT; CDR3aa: CASSPPGGLGPQHF
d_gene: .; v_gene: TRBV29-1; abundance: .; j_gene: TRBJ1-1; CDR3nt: TGCAGCGTTGACGAGACAGGGAACACTGAAGCTTTCTTT; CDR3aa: CSVDETGNTEAFF
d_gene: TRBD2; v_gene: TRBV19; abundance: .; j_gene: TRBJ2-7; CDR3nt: TGTGCCAGTAGTATGGCTAGCGGCACCTACGAGCAGTACTTC; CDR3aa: CASSMASGTYEQYF
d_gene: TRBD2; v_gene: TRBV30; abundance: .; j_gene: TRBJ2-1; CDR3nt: TGTGCCTGCGGGCGGGAGATTTCCTACAATGAGCAGTTCTTC; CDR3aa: CACGREISYNEQFF
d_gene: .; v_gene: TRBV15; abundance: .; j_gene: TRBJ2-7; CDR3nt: TGTGCCACCAGCTTACAGACAGGATACGAGCAGTACTTC; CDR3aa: CATSLQTGYEQYF
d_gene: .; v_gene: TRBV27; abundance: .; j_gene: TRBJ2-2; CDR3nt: TGTGCCAGCACCGGGGCGAGGGGTGGGGGGAGCACCGGGGAGCTGTTTTTT; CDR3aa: CASTGARGGGSTGELFF
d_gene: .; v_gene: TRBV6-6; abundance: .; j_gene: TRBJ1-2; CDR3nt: TGTGCCAGCAGCCCACGTGGGCTCGATGGCTACACCTTC; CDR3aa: CASSPRGLDGYTF
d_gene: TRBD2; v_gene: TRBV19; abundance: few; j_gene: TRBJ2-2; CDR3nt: TGTGCCAGTAGTCGACTAGCGCCGAACACCGGGGAGCTGTTTTTT; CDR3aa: CASSRLAPNTGELFF
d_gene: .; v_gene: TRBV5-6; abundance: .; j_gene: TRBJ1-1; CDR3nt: TGTGCCACGGCTCAAACCGGGGGGAACACTGAAGCTTTCTTT; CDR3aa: CATAQTGGNTEAFF
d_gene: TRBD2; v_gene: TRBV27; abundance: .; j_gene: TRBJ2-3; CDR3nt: TGTGCCAGCAGTTTGGGCGTAGGAGCGGGAGGCCGTACAGATACGCAGTATTTT; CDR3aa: CASSLGVGAGGRTDTQYF
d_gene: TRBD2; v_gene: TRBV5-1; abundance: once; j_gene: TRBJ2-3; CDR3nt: TGCGCCAGCAGCAGGACTAGCGGGAGTGAAACAGATACGCAGTATTTT; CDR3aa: CASSRTSGSETDTQYF
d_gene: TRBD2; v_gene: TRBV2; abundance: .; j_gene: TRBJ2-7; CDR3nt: TGTGCCAGCGATCCACTAGCGGGAGAAGGGTACGAGCAGTACTTC; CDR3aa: CASDPLAGEGYEQYF
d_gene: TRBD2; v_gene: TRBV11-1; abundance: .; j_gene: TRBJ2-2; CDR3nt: TGTGCCAGCAGCCTACCCAGACTAGCGAAAATCATCACCGGGGAGCTGTTTTTT; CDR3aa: CASSLPRLAKIITGELFF
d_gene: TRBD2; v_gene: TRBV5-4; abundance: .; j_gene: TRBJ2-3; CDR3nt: TGTGCCAGCAGCGCCGCCAACGCGGGAGGGCCCTCGACAGATACGCAGTATTTT; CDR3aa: CASSAANAGGPSTDTQYF
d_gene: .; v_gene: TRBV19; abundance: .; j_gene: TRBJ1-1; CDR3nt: TGTGCCAGTAGTACTCGAGGGTTGAACACTGAAGCTTTCTTT; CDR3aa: CASSTRGLNTEAFF
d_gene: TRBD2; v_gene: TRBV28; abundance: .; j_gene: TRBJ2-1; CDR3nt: TGTGCCAGCAACTCGGGACTAGCGGGAGCTGAGCAGTTCTTC; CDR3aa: CASNSGLAGAEQFF
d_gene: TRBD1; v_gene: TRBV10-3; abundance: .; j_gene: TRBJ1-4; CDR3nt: TGTGCCATCAGTGAGCCGGACAGGGTCGGTGAAAAACTGTTTTTT; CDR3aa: CAISEPDRVGEKLFF
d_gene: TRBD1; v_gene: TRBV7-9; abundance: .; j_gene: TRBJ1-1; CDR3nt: TGTGCCAGCAGCTCCATGCCGGGACAGCCGAACACTGAAGCTTTCTTT; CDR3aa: CASSSMPGQPNTEAFF
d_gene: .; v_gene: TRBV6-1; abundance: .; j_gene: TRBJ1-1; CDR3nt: TGTGCCAGCAGTGAAATATATTCGGGGAACACTGAAGCTTTCTTT; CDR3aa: CASSEIYSGNTEAFF
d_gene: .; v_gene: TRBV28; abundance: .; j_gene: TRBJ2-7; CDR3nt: TGTGCCAGCAGTTCTATCAGGGGCGTATCTCCCTACGAGCAGTACTTC; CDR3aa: CASSSIRGVSPYEQYF
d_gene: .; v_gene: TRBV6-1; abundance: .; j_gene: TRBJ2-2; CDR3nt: TGTGCCAGCAGTTTAACCGGGGAGCTGTTTTTT; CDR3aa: CASSLTGELFF